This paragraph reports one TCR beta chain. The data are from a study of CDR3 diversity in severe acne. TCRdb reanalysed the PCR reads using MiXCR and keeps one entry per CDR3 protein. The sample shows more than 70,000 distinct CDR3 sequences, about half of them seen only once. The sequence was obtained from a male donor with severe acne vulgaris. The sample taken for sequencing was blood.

CDR3 DNA: TGTGCCAGCAGCTACGAGCTGGGGACAGTTCGGCGGGAGACCCAGTACTTC. This codes for CASSYELGTVRRETQYF. The rearrangement links TRBV7-6 to TRBJ2-5; 7 bases are a match to TRBD1. V shed 4 bases, J shed 5 bases, and the junction held 16 bases outside the gene matches. The CDR3 totals 17 residues. Per the germline V gene, CDR1 is SGHVS and CDR2 is FNYEAQ.